The 10 T cell receptor beta chains below all came from one sample that was sequenced in a study of blood T cell repertoires in COVID-19. Assay: immunoSEQ multiplex PCR; the TCRdb copy retains only in-frame clones and omits some. The table lists around 100,000 clones, about 90% of them singletons. Sequenced input: peripheral blood. Receptor source: a man under 40 in a cohort sampled during active COVID-19.

This rearrangement joins TRBV7-7 to TRBJ1-5; the match to TRBD1 covers 8 bases. The CDR3 is 18 amino acids. Germline CDR1 and CDR2: SSHAT and FNYEAQ (reference sequence). Germline trimming cut 5 bases from V and 0 bases from J; bases unmatched to any gene: 12. As DNA, the CDR3 is TGTGCCAGCAGCCTCCTACTCGCACAGGGGGATAGCAATCAGCCCCAGCATTTT. This codes for CASSLLLAQGDSNQPQHF.

V and J are TRBV18 and TRBJ1-2, with TRBD1 identical over 8 bases. V lost 3 bases, J lost 9 bases, and 9 bases stayed unmatched. CDR3 size: 14 residues. In germline, CDR1 is KGHSH, CDR2 LQKENI. CDR3: CASSPSRGQGRYTF. CDR3 coding DNA: TGTGCCAGCTCACCCTCCCGCGGACAGGGCCGCTACACCTTC.

This clone was seen only a few times. V gene TRBV19 combines with J gene TRBJ1-5; 10 bases map to TRBD1. The germline V gene has CDR1 LNHDA and CDR2 SQIVND (reference sequence). The CDR3 contains 15 residues. The J segment lost 8 bases and the V segment lost 6 bases, leaving 10 bases of the junction unmatched. The DNA for the CDR3 is TGTGCCAGTAGGAGGGGACAGGGGCCTGTGGAGCCCCAGCATTTT. Translation gives CASRRGQGPVEPQHF.

There are a few counts of this clone. The J gene is TRBJ2-5, the V gene TRBV2; possibly TRBD1 for D (6 bases). The CDR3 sequence is 13 residues long. V gave up 5 bases and J gave up 1 base, with 8 bases separating them. CDR1 and CDR2 (germline): SNHLY, FYNNEI. The CDR3 is CASSQQGQETQYF. The CDR3 DNA reads as TGTGCCAGCAGTCAACAGGGCCAAGAGACCCAGTACTTC. Full variable domain (missing parts from reference TRBV2 and TRBJ2-5): EPEVTQTPSHQVTQMGQEVILRCVPISNHLYFYWYRQILGQKVEFLVSFYNNEISEKSEIFDDQFSVERPDGSNFTLKIRSTKLEDSAMYFCASSQQGQETQYFGPGTRLLVL.

The V gene is TRBV6-5, the J gene TRBJ2-7; D is uncertain. Trimming left V 5 bases short and J 2 bases short, with 4 bases between. There are 11 residues in the CDR3. Germline V gives CDR1 MNHEY, CDR2 SVGAGI. The CDR3 DNA reads as TGTGCCAGCAGTAGCGCCTACGAGCAGTACTTC. This encodes CASSSAYEQYF.

The chain employs TRBV29-1 and TRBJ1-2; D is unclear. Germline CDR1 is SQVTM and CDR2 is ANQGSEA. This CDR3 comprises 12 residues. V was cut by 7 bases and J by 6 bases, with 15 bases left in between. CDR3 DNA: TGCAGCGCCCCACGGTCCGGGGATGGCTACACCTTC. It yields the protein CSAPRSGDGYTF. Filled out from reference TRBV29-1 and TRBJ1-2, the complete variable domain reads SAVISQKPSRDICQRGTSLTIQCQVDSQVTMMFWYRQQPGQSLTLIATANQGSEATYESGFVIDKFPISRPNLTFSTLTVSNMSPEDSSIYLCSAPRSGDGYTFGSGTRLTVV.

This chain joins TRBV5-4 and TRBJ2-5; D is unclear. The CDR3 extends over 16 amino acids. CDR1 SGHNT and CDR2 YYREEE come from the germline V gene (reference sequence). Trimming took off 1 base at V and 5 bases at J, with 18 bases between the two ends. CDR3 DNA: TGTGCCAGCAGCTTGAACAAAGTAACCGGCGGCGAGACCCAGTACTTC. Translated, it gives CASSLNKVTGGETQYF.

The V call is TRBV29-1, the J call TRBJ1-1; TRBD1 is a possible D gene (6 bases). V was pared by 3 bases and J by 4 bases, with 12 bases between. Germline V gene lookup returns CDR1 SQVTM and CDR2 ANQGSEA. The CDR3 loop spans 13 amino acids. CDR3 in DNA: TGCAGCGTTGAGTCTAGGGGGGGCACTGAAGCTTTCTTT. Translating it yields CSVESRGGTEAFF.

The chain links TRBV4-1 to TRBJ2-2, with TRBD1 matching 8 bases. Trimming removed 0 bases from V and 7 bases from J; junction bases left unmatched: 10. This CDR3 has 17 residues. CDR1 and CDR2 (germline): MGHRA, YSYEKL. The CDR3 DNA sequence: TGCGCCAGCAGCCAAGAAGCTGGCAGGGGGCATGACGGGGAGCTGTTTTTT. Residues: CASSQEAGRGHDGELFF.

This rearrangement joins TRBV11-3 to TRBJ1-1; D may be TRBD1 (5 bases). V lost 2 bases and J lost 1, with 8 bases in between. Germline values: CDR1 SGHNT, CDR2 YENEEA. The CDR3 is 14 residues long. DNA for the CDR3: TGTGCCAGCAGCTTAAACAGGTGGAACACTGAAGCTTTCTTT. Residues: CASSLNRWNTEAFF.